This T cell receptor (beta chain) comes out of a study of blood T cell repertoires in COVID-19. For the study at large: The United States, Italy and Spain provided the acute and convalescent COVID-19 samples.

How the authors handled the data: Amplified reference gene primers provided the basis for estimating nucleated cell counts. Profiling relied on immunoSEQ multiplex PCR, and the TCRdb table lists in-frame clones only, not all of them. That table gives V, J and clone size, and the DNA gave D and trimming. The sample yields some 300,000 clones, roughly 89% seen once. V lost 1 base, J lost 3 bases, and 6 bases lay in between. This CDR3 spans 13 amino acids. Germline lookup yields CDR1 LGHNA and CDR2 YSLEER. Cohorts were determined from participant-reported clinical history. Material for sequencing was PBMCs or T cells enriched from blood (not recorded which). The sequence came from a woman aged 25-40 years who had recovered from COVID-19. The J gene is TRBJ1-2, the V gene TRBV4-3; D gene ambiguous. The CDR3 here is CASSQVSHYGYTF. Written as DNA, the CDR3 is TGCGCCAGCAGCCAAGTAAGCCACTATGGCTACACCTTC.